This T cell receptor (beta chain) came from a study of cytomegalovirus exposure and HLA in healthy donors. Both 60 Vbeta primers and 13 Jbeta primers went into the PCR. Assay: immunoSEQ multiplex PCR; the TCRdb copy retains only in-frame clones and omits some. The profile shows under 200,000 clones, roughly 72% of them singletons. V was trimmed by 5 bases and J by 0 bases, leaving 11 bases between them. From germline, CDR1 is LNHNV and CDR2 YYDKDF (reference sequence). The CDR3 has 15 amino acids. Sequenced: PBMCs. The chain recombines TRBV15 with TRBJ1-3, with D tentatively TRBD1 (5 bases). This receptor was obtained from a woman in her thirties in good health and CMV-seropositive. CDR3 amino acids: CATSRRGFSGNTIYF. DNA of the CDR3: TGTGCCACCAGCCGAAGGGGTTTCTCTGGAAACACCATATATTTT.